These 21 T cell receptor beta chains share one sample of origin, sequenced in a study of identical twins. TCRdb used MiXCR to reprocess the 5' RACE reads, holding one entry per CDR3 protein. Altogether some 97,000 distinct CDR3 sequences are present, just under 6% being singletons, with the ten largest covering approximately 12%. What was sequenced was memory T cells sorted from blood. The receptors were sampled from a woman aged 45-65 years in good health.

This clonotype was seen ten or more times. V usage is TRBV5-1 and J usage is TRBJ2-6; a weak D match, TRBD1 (5 bases). With 10 bases removed from V and 0 bases from J, the gap between germline ends came to 23 bases. Germline values: CDR1 SGHRS, CDR2 YFSETQ. The length of the CDR3 is 18 residues. The CDR3 region is CAPDNGEDSYSGANVLTF. CDR3 nucleotide sequence: TGCGCCCCGGACAATGGGGAAGACTCGTACTCTGGGGCCAACGTCCTGACTTTC.

The table lists this clonotype with many counts. V and J are TRBV7-8 and TRBJ2-3; a weak D match, TRBD1 (7 bases). The V and J ends lost 5 bases and 4 bases respectively, with 16 bases between them. CDR1 SGHVS and CDR2 FQNEAQ come from the germline V gene. This CDR3 is built from 15 residues. DNA for the CDR3: TGTGCCAGCAGCCAGGGGGGAGTACACCCAGATACGCAGTATTTT. This translates into CASSQGGVHPDTQYF.

There are a few counts of this clonotype. One end of the junction varies from germline; a read error may be responsible. This chain joins TRBV6-1 and TRBJ1-4, with no clear D. In germline, CDR1 is MNHNS, CDR2 SASEGT. The CDR3 length is 13 residues. CDR3 nucleotide sequence: TGTGCCAGTAGTGTGGCGATTAATGAAAAACTGTTTTTT. It encodes CASSVAINEKLFF.

This clonotype was observed at least ten times. The V and J genes are TRBV18 and TRBJ1-6; D gene ambiguous. CDR1 KGHSH and CDR2 LQKENI come from the germline V gene. The CDR3 has 15 residues. The V gene lost 0 bases and the J gene lost 6 bases, with 9 bases spanning the gap. The CDR3 reads CASSPPAGANSPLHF. CDR3 coding DNA: TGTGCCAGCTCACCACCCGCAGGCGCTAATTCACCCCTCCACTTT.

The sample holds many counts of this clonotype. This chain links TRBV19 with TRBJ1-1; D is unclear. The CDR3 sequence is 14 residues long. The germline V gene encodes CDR1 LNHDA and CDR2 SQIVND (reference sequence). The V and J ends lost 2 bases and 1 base respectively, with 8 bases between them. CDR3 bases: TGTGCCAGTAGTATAACCTCAGGGAACACTGAAGCTTTCTTT. Amino acids: CASSITSGNTEAFF.

This clonotype was recorded at least ten times. This chain connects TRBV16 to TRBJ1-1, with unresolved D. Germline assignment: CDR1 KGHSY and CDR2 FQNENV. The ends were cut back, 0 bases at V and 2 bases at J, with 13 bases in the middle. This CDR3 is 16 amino acids long. The CDR3 protein is CASSQSYEPLNTEAFF. The DNA for the CDR3 is TGTGCCAGCAGCCAATCGTATGAACCGCTCAACACTGAAGCTTTCTTT.

This clonotype was detected many times. CDR3 region: CAWSEELLNTEAFF. For the CDR3, the DNA is TGTGCCTGGAGTGAAGAACTCCTGAACACTGAAGCTTTCTTT. This chain joins TRBV30 and TRBJ1-1; D uncertain. CDR1 is GTSNPN and CDR2 is SVGIG in the germline V gene (reference sequence). The V gene lost 1 base and the J gene lost 0 bases, with 9 bases spanning the gap. The CDR3 contains 14 residues.

This clonotype was seen ten or more times. The chain joins TRBV6-5 to TRBJ2-5, with D unclear. V was cut by 8 bases and J by 6 bases, with 13 bases left in between. The CDR3 has 12 amino acids. Looked up from germline, CDR1 is MNHEY and CDR2 is SVGAGI. This CDR3 reads CASGPVRQTQYF. The CDR3 DNA follows: TGTGCCAGCGGGCCAGTTAGGCAGACCCAGTACTTC.

This clonotype was observed many times. This sequence joins TRBV6-5 and TRBJ2-1, with D possibly TRBD2 on 5 matching bases. This CDR3 region has 11 residues. Germline lookup yields CDR1 MNHEY and CDR2 SVGAGI. Trimming removed 5 bases at V and 12 bases at J, with 11 bases between. DNA of the CDR3: TGTGCCAGCAGTGAGGGAGCGTTGCAGTTCTTC. It specifies CASSEGALQFF.

This clonotype was seen a handful of times. The V call is TRBV3-1, the J call TRBJ1-1; unclear D gene. The CDR3 consists of 14 residues. Per the germline V gene, CDR1 is LGHDT and CDR2 is YNNKEL (reference sequence). V shed 1 base and J shed 0 bases, with 6 bases lying between them. For the CDR3, the DNA is TGTGCCAGCAGCCAAGTAGGACTGAACACTGAAGCTTTCTTT. This translates into CASSQVGLNTEAFF.

The chain is built from TRBV19 and TRBJ1-1; weak D call: TRBD1 (6 bases). CDR1 is LNHDA, CDR2 SQIVND, per germline (reference sequence). The CDR3 extends over 14 amino acids. V shed 3 bases and J shed 4 bases, with 12 bases lying between them. DNA of the CDR3: TGTGCCAGTAGTATGGCGGGGGCGATCACTGAAGCTTTCTTT. Its protein product is CASSMAGAITEAFF.

This clonotype was seen more than once but under ten times. The chain carries TRBV6-5 and TRBJ2-2, with 8 nucleotides matching TRBD2. Trimming took 11 bases from V and 4 from J; bases not matched to a gene: 9. The CDR3 is 14 residues long. Germline CDR1 reads MNHEY; CDR2 reads SVGAGI. CDR3 DNA sequence: TGTGCCTCCTATAAAGGGACTAGCACCGGGGAGCTGTTTTTT. It translates to CASYKGTSTGELFF.

This clonotype was counted ten times or more. The chain uses TRBV6-2 or TRBV6-3 and TRBJ2-3; weak D call: TRBD2 (6 bases). Germline V gene data show CDR1 as MNHEY and CDR2 as SVGEGT. V lost 6 bases and J 0 bases, leaving 13 bases between the germline ends. The CDR3 sequence is 15 residues long. The CDR3 here is CASSDRLESTDTQYF. The CDR3 nucleotides read TGTGCCAGCAGCGATAGACTAGAGAGCACAGATACGCAGTATTTT.

A few counts support this clonotype. The chain recombines TRBV19 with TRBJ2-4, with D possibly matching TRBD2 (6 bases). The CDR3 totals 18 residues. Trimming removed 3 bases from V and 0 bases from J, with 18 bases in between. Germline CDR1 LNHDA, CDR2 SQIVND (reference sequence). CDR3: CASSIDGSRWGAKNIQYF. The CDR3, as DNA: TGTGCCAGTAGTATCGACGGGAGTCGGTGGGGAGCCAAAAACATTCAGTACTTC.

In its sample, this clonotype was seen many times. This chain joins TRBV5-1 and TRBJ2-3; the D is unclear. Germline V CDR1 and CDR2: SGHRS, YFSETQ. This CDR3 contains 15 residues. V was clipped by 5 bases and J by 0 bases, with 13 bases between them. This CDR3 is CASRLGSVSTDTQYF. The CDR3 DNA reads TGCGCCAGCAGACTGGGGTCAGTGAGCACAGATACGCAGTATTTT. Full variable domain (rest looked up from reference TRBV5-1 and TRBJ2-3): KAGVTQTPRYLIKTRGQQVTLSCSPISGHRSVSWYQQTPGQGLQFLFEYFSETQRNKGNFPGRFSGRQFSNSRSEMNVSTLELGDSALYLCASRLGSVSTDTQYFGPGTRLTVL.

This clonotype was counted ten times or more. The chain uses TRBV18 and TRBJ2-1; 7 bases align to TRBD1. CDR3 length: 16 residues. Per the germline V gene, CDR1 is KGHSH and CDR2 is LQKENI. The V gene end was trimmed by 0 bases and the J gene end by 4 bases; junction bases not matched to a gene: 6. Here the CDR3 reads CASSPPSGQYYNEQFF. CDR3 sequence (DNA): TGTGCCAGCTCACCACCATCGGGACAGTATTACAATGAGCAGTTCTTC. The full variable domain, with the rest looked up from reference TRBV18 and TRBJ2-1, is NAGVMQNPRHLVRRRGQEARLRCSPMKGHSHVYWYRQLPEEGLKFMVYLQKENIIDESGMPKERFSAEFPKEGPSILRIQQVVRGDSAAYFCASSPPSGQYYNEQFFGPGTRLTVL.

The sample holds a few counts of this clonotype. V usage is TRBV5-1 and J usage is TRBJ1-1; D is uncertain. Germline loops: CDR1 SGHRS, CDR2 YFSETQ. The length of the CDR3 is 14 residues. With 0 bases removed from V and 1 base from J, the gap between germline ends came to 7 bases. The CDR3 DNA reads TGCGCCAGCAGCTTGGGCCAGAAGAACACTGAAGCTTTCTTT. Amino acid sequence: CASSLGQKNTEAFF.

The J gene is TRBJ1-2, the V gene TRBV6-6, with TRBD1 matching 7 bases. CDR3 size: 13 residues. Trimming at V came to 5 bases and at J to 6 bases, leaving 6 bases not matched to a gene. The germline V gene has CDR1 MNHNY and CDR2 SVGAGI (reference sequence). CDR3: CASSMTGRNGYTF. The CDR3 region has the DNA TGTGCCAGCAGTATGACAGGGCGGAATGGCTACACCTTC.

This clonotype was seen repeatedly, ten times or more. The chain recombines TRBV5-1 with TRBJ2-2; TRBD2 matches at 9 bases. J lost 1 base, V lost 3 bases, and 4 bases had no gene match. Germline V gives CDR1 SGHRS, CDR2 YFSETQ. This CDR3 has 16 amino acids. The CDR3 region is CASSSMTSGNTGELFF. CDR3 coding DNA: TGCGCCAGCAGCTCGATGACTAGCGGGAACACCGGGGAGCTGTTTTTT.

J is TRBJ2-3 and V is TRBV6-2 or TRBV6-3; no clear D gene. CDR1 MNHEY and CDR2 SVGEGT come from the germline V gene. There are 16 residues in the CDR3. Between the trimmed V and J ends, which lost 0 bases and 2 bases, there was a span of 12 bases. CDR3: CASSYSLGLDTDTQYF. The CDR3 nucleotides read TGTGCCAGCAGTTACTCTTTGGGTCTCGACACAGATACGCAGTATTTT.

The CDR3 reads CASRGPRGDTQYF. Here the CDR3 DNA reads TGTGCCAGCAGAGGCCCCAGGGGTGATACGCAGTATTTT. The chain employs TRBV6-4 and TRBJ2-3; maybe TRBD1 (6 bases). This CDR3 has 13 residues. In germline, CDR1 is MRHNA, CDR2 SNTAGT. V lost 6 bases and J 6 bases, leaving 13 bases between the germline ends.